This T cell receptor beta chain was found in a study of PD-1 blockade in classical Hodgkin lymphoma. Study overall: Patients had nivolumab dosed at 3 mg/kg, delivered intravenously every 2 weeks.

Details on this clone: Its antigen is currently unknown.

From germline, CDR1 is MGHDK and CDR2 SYGVNS. V was cut by 3 bases and J by 0 bases, with 8 bases left in between. This CDR3 spans 14 amino acids. Study results and limitations: It was CD4+ TCR diversity, not CD8+, that rose significantly by C4D1. Reported findings placed baseline TCR diversity lower in newly diagnosed patients (compared with healthy donors).

Each patient relapsed following autologous stem cell transplantation, and prior brentuximab vedotin exposure differed. Under best response, outcomes were complete response, partial response or progressive disease. Sequenced by immunoSEQ multiplex PCR; TCRdb stores in-frame clones only, minus some. The sample carries fewer than 90,000 clones, around nine tenths recorded once. This chain uses TRBV25-1 with TRBJ1-2; no reliable D call. Sequencing used peripheral blood mononuclear cells (PBMCs), obtained at baseline. The clonotype was recovered from a human donor with classical Hodgkin lymphoma. The CDR3 DNA follows: TGTGCCAGCAGTGATCCTGGTGCTAACTATGGCTACACCTTC. Amino acid sequence: CASSDPGANYGYTF.